The entry below describes one T cell receptor (beta chain). Its target is unknown. The template, about 540 ng total RNA, yielded TCR beta cDNA made with a constant-region primer. Slightly modified ARM-PCR served as the procedure for the TCR beta libraries. These libraries came from three rounds of nested multiplex PCR. Both of the initial two PCR rounds ran for about 9 cycles and employed TRBV1-TRBV30 forward primers alongside a C-beta reverse primer. MiXCR, run by TCRdb on the multiplex PCR reads, gives a single entry per CDR3 protein. Of about 99,000 distinct CDR3 sequences listed, over 55% are singletons. CDR3 size: 15 residues. Trimming took 4 bases from V and 0 from J, leaving 11 bases between them. Germline V gives CDR1 SGHRS, CDR2 YFSETQ. The data belong to a study of tumor-infiltrating lymphocytes in primary liver carcinoma. Findings and limits, study-wide: In tumor-adjacent and tumor-blood pairs, overlap was lower than in tumor region pairs. Researchers report that only about 7.5-25% of top clones turned up in all five tumor regions.

Co-extraction of both nucleic acids (RNA and DNA) used about 20-34 mg of unsorted bulk tissue. The patients lived with chronic HBV infection and had not yet received any treatment. The sample taken for sequencing was liver tumor tissue from sampling region 5. The subset here: tumor region T5, tumor centre. The V and J genes are TRBV5-1 and TRBJ2-1, with D perhaps matching TRBD2 (5 bases). The sequence derives from an older woman with primary liver carcinoma and hepatitis B virus infection. Here the CDR3 reads CASSDSGTSYNEQFF. CDR3 bases: TGCGCCAGCAGCGACTCGGGAACCTCCTACAATGAGCAGTTCTTC.